This is a list of T cell receptor beta chains from one sample in a study of CD8+ T cells in alopecia areata. Only in-frame clones appear in the TCRdb table, and some are missing; sequencing was by immunoSEQ multiplex PCR. The sample carries approximately 12,000 clones, 50% to 60% recorded once. Sequencing used skin. These receptors were taken from a human donor with alopecia areata. The CDR3 runs from the conserved cysteine through the conserved F or W. D genes are given only for firm matches. For some rows the clone size is stated as once, few or many, or as a class when expanded; others skip it.

V gene	D gene	J gene	clone size	CDR3 DNA	CDR3 protein
TRBV7-9	.	TRBJ2-5	.	TGTGCCAGCAGCCAGACTTTAGCGACCCAAGAGACCCAGTACTTC	CASSQTLATQETQYF
TRBV7-2	TRBD2	TRBJ2-4	few	TGTGCCAGCAGCTTAGATAGGCGGGCGGGAGCTGTCGAGGAAAACATTCAGTACTTC	CASSLDRRAGAVEENIQYF
TRBV19	TRBD1	TRBJ1-1	.	TGTGCCAGTAGCTCGGACAGGGGCGCGTGGGGCACTGAAGCTTTCTTT	CASSSDRGAWGTEAFF
TRBV6-1	TRBD1	TRBJ2-7	few	TGTGCCAGCAGGTTACAGGGGGCGTACGAGCAGTACTTC	CASRLQGAYEQYF
TRBV30	.	TRBJ2-7	few	TGTGCCTGGGAAAGAAGTACGAGGCAGTACTTC	CAWERSTRQYF
TRBV6-6	.	TRBJ2-7	.	TGTGCCAGCGCCCTCCACAACTACGAGCAGTACTTC	CASALHNYEQYF
TRBV4-1	.	TRBJ1-6	.	TGTGCCAGCAGCCAAGATCCGGAGGGAATACCCCTCCACTTT	CASSQDPEGIPLHF
TRBV10-3	.	TRBJ2-1	.	TGTGCCATCTATACCGAGAATGACAATGAGCAGTTCTTC	CAIYTENDNEQFF
TRBV30	.	TRBJ1-2	.	TGTGCCTGGACCAAGCCCGCAGGCGACTACACCTTC	CAWTKPAGDYTF
TRBV11-3	TRBD1	TRBJ2-1	.	TGTGCCAGCAGCCCCCGGACAGGGACGAGCTACAATGAGCAGTTCTTC	CASSPRTGTSYNEQFF
TRBV7-2	TRBD1	TRBJ2-1	.	TGTGCCAGCAGCCTCTCCGGGACAGGAGGCGACAATGAGCAGTTCTTC	CASSLSGTGGDNEQFF
TRBV5-4	.	TRBJ2-5	.	TGTGCCAGCAGCTTCGGGGGCTGGGAGACCCAGTACTTC	CASSFGGWETQYF
TRBV21-1	.	TRBJ2-7	.	TGTGCCAGCAGCAAGTTTCGGACAGGGTACGAGCAGTACTTC	CASSKFRTGYEQYF
TRBV6-4	TRBD2	TRBJ2-1	.	TGTGCCAGAAAGAAGAGAAAGCGGGGCTACGACAATGAGCAGTTCTTC	CARKKRKRGYDNEQFF
TRBV4-3	.	TRBJ1-1	.	TGCGCCAGCAGCCAAGTGAGCTGGACTGAAGCTTTCTTT	CASSQVSWTEAFF
TRBV7-2	.	TRBJ2-5	.	TGTGCCAGCAGCCGGGGGCTACGGGAGACCCAGTACTTC	CASSRGLRETQYF
TRBV15	.	TRBJ2-7	.	TGTGCCACCAGTTCCCGGGGCCGCTCCTACGAGCAGTACTTC	CATSSRGRSYEQYF
TRBV7-8	TRBD2	TRBJ2-7	.	TGTGCCAGCAGCTTCCCACCGGGGAGGGGCGCGGCTTACGAGCAGTACTTC	CASSFPPGRGAAYEQYF
TRBV5-1	.	TRBJ2-2	.	TGCGCCAGCAGCTCTGACAGAGAAAACACCGGGGAGCTGTTTTTT	CASSSDRENTGELFF
TRBV11-3	.	TRBJ2-3	few	TGTGCCAGCAGCTTTGAGGGGGGCACAGATACGCAGTATTTT	CASSFEGGTDTQYF
TRBV29-1	.	TRBJ1-1	.	TGCAGCGAAACCGGGACATTCAACACTGAAGCTTTCTTT	CSETGTFNTEAFF
TRBV6-1	.	TRBJ2-4	.	TGTGCCAGTCAAAGGGGTCTAGCCAAAAACATTCAGTACTTC	CASQRGLAKNIQYF
TRBV6-5	.	TRBJ1-2	.	TGTGCCAGCAGTTACCTCGCAGCTAACTATGGCTACACCTTC	CASSYLAANYGYTF
TRBV15	.	TRBJ2-1	few	TGTGCCACCAGCAGAGGTGAAATGAGGGGTTTCAACAATGAGCAGTTCTTC	CATSRGEMRGFNNEQFF
TRBV5-6	.	TRBJ2-7	.	TGTGCCAGCAGCTCGGACGGCGCCTACGAGCAGTACTTC	CASSSDGAYEQYF
TRBV7-2	.	TRBJ2-1	once	TGTGCTAGCAGCTTACCCACTAGCAATGAGCAGTTCTTC	CASSLPTSNEQFF
TRBV7-9	TRBD2	TRBJ2-7	few	TGTGCCAGCAGCCCCGGACTAGCGGGAGGCCTGGTCCCCTACGAGCAGTACTTC	CASSPGLAGGLVPYEQYF
TRBV7-2	.	TRBJ2-7	few	TGTGCCAGCAGCCCCGGTCCTCAATACGAGCAGTACTTC	CASSPGPQYEQYF
TRBV2	TRBD2	TRBJ2-7	.	TGTGCCAGAACAGGACTAGACTCCTACGAGCAGTACTTC	CARTGLDSYEQYF
TRBV6-5	.	TRBJ2-2	.	TGTGCCAGCAGGACCCTGGGGGCAGCGGGGGAGCTGTTTTTT	CASRTLGAAGELFF
TRBV23-1	TRBD1	TRBJ2-5	few	TGCGCCAGCAGTCCCCTGGGACAGGGGTTCTTGGAGACCCAGTACTTC	CASSPLGQGFLETQYF
TRBV28	.	TRBJ2-2	.	TGTGCCAGCAGTTTATGGGACATTAGCGAGAACACCGGGGAGCTGTTTTTT	CASSLWDISENTGELFF
TRBV28	TRBD2	TRBJ2-4	.	TGTGCCAGCAGTCGTCCCGGGACTAGCGAAAACATCCAGTACTTC	CASSRPGTSENIQYF
TRBV29-1	.	TRBJ2-7	.	TGCAGCGTCAAGATGGGGGGCAGCTCCTACGAGCAGTACTTC	CSVKMGGSSYEQYF
TRBV11-2	.	TRBJ1-1	.	TGTGCCAGCAGCTTAGTCGTCTACACTGAAGCTTTCTTT	CASSLVVYTEAFF
TRBV20-1	.	TRBJ1-4	few	TGCAGTGCTAGAAGCGTAAAACTGTTTTTT	CSARSVKLFF
TRBV28	.	TRBJ2-1	.	TGTGCCAGCAGTTTACGAGGGAATGAGCAGTTCTTC	CASSLRGNEQFF
TRBV30	.	TRBJ2-7	.	TGTGCCTGGAGACAAGGAAACGGGTACGAGCAGTACTTC	CAWRQGNGYEQYF
TRBV4-1	.	TRBJ2-7	.	TGCGCCAGCAGCCAAGAGGGCCCACTCTACGAGCAGTACTTC	CASSQEGPLYEQYF
TRBV28	TRBD2	TRBJ2-7	few	TGTGCCAGTAGCGTTGGGGGGGACGAGCAGTACTTC	CASSVGGDEQYF
TRBV29-1	TRBD2	TRBJ2-5	.	TGCAGCGTCTTGGGAGGGCCGCTTAAAGAGACCCAGTACTTC	CSVLGGPLKETQYF
TRBV7-3	.	TRBJ2-2	.	TGTGCCAGCAGCCCGGGACCGAACACCGGGGAGCTGTTTTTT	CASSPGPNTGELFF
TRBV2	TRBD1	TRBJ1-1	.	TGTGCCAGCAGCTCAAAACAGGGGGGGCCCCTGAACACTGAAGCTTTCTTT	CASSSKQGGPLNTEAFF
TRBV27	.	TRBJ1-4	few	TGTGCCAGCAGTTTAAACCCTTTACCGGATGAAAAACTGTTTTTT	CASSLNPLPDEKLFF
TRBV19	.	TRBJ2-6	.	TGTGCCAGTAGTAATGGGGGCTCTGGGGCCAACGTCCTGACTTTC	CASSNGGSGANVLTF
TRBV5-6	TRBD1	TRBJ2-2	once	TGTGCCAGCAGCTCAGGGACAGGGGAGGACACCGGGGAGCTGTTTTTT	CASSSGTGEDTGELFF
TRBV4-1	TRBD2	TRBJ2-7	.	TGCGCCAGCAGCCAACTGGGACTAGCGGGCATCTCCTACGAGCAGTACTTC	CASSQLGLAGISYEQYF
TRBV7-2	.	TRBJ2-7	.	TGTGCCAGCAGCTTATTGATCAGGGCCTCCTACGAGCAGTACTTC	CASSLLIRASYEQYF
TRBV7-2	.	TRBJ2-7	few	TGTGCCAGCAGCTTAGGTCCGGCGACCTCCTTCTCCTACGAGCAGTACTTC	CASSLGPATSFSYEQYF
TRBV6-1	.	TRBJ2-5	few	TGTGCCAACTCAGCCGCCACCGAAGAGACCCAGTACTTC	CANSAATEETQYF
TRBV7-6	.	TRBJ2-5	.	TGTGCCAGCAGCTTTCAAGAGACCCAGTACTTC	CASSFQETQYF
TRBV6-5	.	TRBJ1-2	once	TGTGCCAGCAGTAGTTCCAGTGGCTACACCTTC	CASSSSSGYTF
TRBV25-1	TRBD1	TRBJ2-4	.	TGTGCCAGCAGTGTTCAGGGGGCGAACATTCAGTACTTC	CASSVQGANIQYF
TRBV7-8	.	TRBJ2-7	.	TGTGCCAGCAGCTTAGTCCAGGGCGCCTACGAGCAGTACTTC	CASSLVQGAYEQYF